This T cell receptor beta chain was recorded in a study of T cell repertoires in cytomegalovirus infection (dated by TCRdb to 2018 to 2020). About the study as a whole: Alongside well-studied HLA-B-restricted epitopes, the peptide stimulations were aimed at recently identified HLA-C-restricted CMV epitopes, whose presentation resists viral immunomodulation. Donor HLA type was relevant to the analysis, as public TCR beta signatures indicated carriage of CMV infection together with the matching HLA type.

The germline V gene (reference sequence) specifies SEHNR as CDR1 and FQNEAQ as CDR2. Its CDR3 holds 16 amino acids, cysteine through phenylalanine. The entry retains the CDR3 DNA only, 48 bases that are in frame from base 1. V has 4 bases trimmed and J has 1 base trimmed; junction bases matching no gene number 7. The sample holds many counts of this clonotype. It lacks a known antigen. No base qualities exist here, and no much larger clone lies one base off it. For sequencing, an Illumina HiSeq 1500 was employed. TCRdb ran its own pipeline on the public reads, namely fastp trimming at Q25 and MiXCR clone calling, and kept in-frame beta chains. Rows matching on CDR3 protein sequence are summarized as one entry with the most common DNA and genes. This sample is represented by about 830,000 distinct CDR3 sequences; about 30% of them were singletons. In total, the top ten clones hold around 12% of the sample.

Results and caveats for the whole study, not just this receptor: In both this cohort and an independent cohort of 352 donors, the cumulative frequency of public TCR beta family members distinguished carriers of CMV infection plus the relevant HLA type. The ex vivo response was dominated by HLA-C-restricted CMV-specific TCR beta clonotypes, which also provided the single most frequent clonotype in two of eight donors.

The treatment or condition label on this specimen signifies: in vitro stimulation with specific CMV peptide epitopes to enrich CMV-specific T cells. The TCR originated in a human donor in good health (CMV status not recorded). Some clones in this sample may be carry-over from other donors' samples. Recombination linked TRBV7-9 to TRBJ1-1, with 9 middle bases fitting TRBD1. The input for sequencing was cultured CD8+ T cells from PBMCs, taken from culture after CMV antigen stimulation. The CDR3: CASSSPGQGQNTEAFF. The nucleotide sequence is given as TGTGCCAGCAGCTCTCCGGGACAGGGCCAGAACACTGAAGCTTTCTTT.